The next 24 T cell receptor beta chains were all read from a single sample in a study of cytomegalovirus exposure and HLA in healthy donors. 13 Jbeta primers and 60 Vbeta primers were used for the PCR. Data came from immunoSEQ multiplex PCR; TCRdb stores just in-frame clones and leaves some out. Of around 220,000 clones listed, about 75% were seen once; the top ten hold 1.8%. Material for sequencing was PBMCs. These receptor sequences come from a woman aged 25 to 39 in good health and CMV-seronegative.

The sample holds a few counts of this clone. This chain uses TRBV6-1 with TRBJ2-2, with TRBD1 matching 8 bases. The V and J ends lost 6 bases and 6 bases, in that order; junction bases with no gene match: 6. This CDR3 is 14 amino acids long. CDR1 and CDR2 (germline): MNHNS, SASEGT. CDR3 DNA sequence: TGTGCCAGCAGATTAATACAGGGGGCCGGGGAGCTGTTTTTT. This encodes CASRLIQGAGELFF.

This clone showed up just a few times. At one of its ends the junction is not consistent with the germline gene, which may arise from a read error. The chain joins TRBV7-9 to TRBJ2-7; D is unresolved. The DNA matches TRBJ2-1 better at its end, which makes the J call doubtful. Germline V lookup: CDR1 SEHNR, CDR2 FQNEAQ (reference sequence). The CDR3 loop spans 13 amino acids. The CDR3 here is CSSMRGSSYEQFF. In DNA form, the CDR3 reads TGTTCCAGCATGCGCGGTAGCTCCTACGAGCAGTTCTTC.

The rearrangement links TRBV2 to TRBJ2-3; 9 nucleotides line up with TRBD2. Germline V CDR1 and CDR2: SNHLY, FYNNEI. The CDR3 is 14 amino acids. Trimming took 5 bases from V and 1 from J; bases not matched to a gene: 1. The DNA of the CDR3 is TGTGCCAGCAGTCGACTAGCGGGCACAGATACGCAGTATTTT. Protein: CASSRLAGTDTQYF.

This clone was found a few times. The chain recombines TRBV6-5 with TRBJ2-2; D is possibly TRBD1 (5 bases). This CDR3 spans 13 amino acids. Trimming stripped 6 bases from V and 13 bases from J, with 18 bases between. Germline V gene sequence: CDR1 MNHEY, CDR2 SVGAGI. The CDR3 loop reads CASSPGGQGGLFF. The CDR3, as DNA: TGTGCCAGCAGCCCGGGTGGTCAGGGTGGGCTGTTTTTT.

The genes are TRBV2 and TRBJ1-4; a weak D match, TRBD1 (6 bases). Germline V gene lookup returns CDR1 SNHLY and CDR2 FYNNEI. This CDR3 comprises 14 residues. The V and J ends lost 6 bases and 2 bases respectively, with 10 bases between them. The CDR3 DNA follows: TGTGCCAGCAGCCTACAGGGTACTAATGAAAAACTGTTTTTT. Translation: CASSLQGTNEKLFF.

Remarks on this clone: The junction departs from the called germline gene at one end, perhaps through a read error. CDR3 in DNA: TGTGCCAGCAGCCAAGCCCGGTTGAACACTGAAGCTTTCTTT. Its translation: CASSQARLNTEAFF. V is TRBV4-1 and J is TRBJ1-1; D uncertain. Germline V gives CDR1 MGHRA, CDR2 YSYEKL. The CDR3 is made up of 14 amino acids.

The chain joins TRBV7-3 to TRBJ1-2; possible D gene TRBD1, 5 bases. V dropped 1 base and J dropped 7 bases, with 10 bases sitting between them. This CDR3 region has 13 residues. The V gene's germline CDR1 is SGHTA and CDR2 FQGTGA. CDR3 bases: TGTGCCAGCAGCTTAAAGGGGAAAGGTGGCTACACCTTC. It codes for CASSLKGKGGYTF.

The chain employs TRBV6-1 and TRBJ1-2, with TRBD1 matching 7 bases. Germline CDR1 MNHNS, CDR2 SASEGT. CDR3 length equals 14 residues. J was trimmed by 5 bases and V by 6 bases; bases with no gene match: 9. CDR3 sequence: CASSAGQTLYGYTF. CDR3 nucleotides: TGTGCCAGCAGCGCGGGACAGACTCTTTATGGCTACACCTTC.

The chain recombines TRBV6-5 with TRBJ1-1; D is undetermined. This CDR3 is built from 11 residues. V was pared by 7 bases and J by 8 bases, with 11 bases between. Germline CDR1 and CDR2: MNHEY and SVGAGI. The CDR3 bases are TGTGCCAGCACCAAACAAAGAGAAGCTTTCTTT. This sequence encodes CASTKQREAFF.

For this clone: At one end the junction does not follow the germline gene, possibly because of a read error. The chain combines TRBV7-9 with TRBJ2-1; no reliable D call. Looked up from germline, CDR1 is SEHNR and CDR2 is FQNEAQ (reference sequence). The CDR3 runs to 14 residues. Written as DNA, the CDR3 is TGTTCCAGCAGCTTAGTTTACCTGGCCAATGAGCAGTTCTTC. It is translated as CSSSLVYLANEQFF.

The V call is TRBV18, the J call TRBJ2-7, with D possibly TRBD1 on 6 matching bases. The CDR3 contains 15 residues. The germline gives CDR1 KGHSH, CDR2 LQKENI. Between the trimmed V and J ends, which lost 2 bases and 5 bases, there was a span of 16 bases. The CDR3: CASSPEQGRRDEQYF. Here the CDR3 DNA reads TGTGCCAGCTCACCAGAGCAGGGGCGCAGAGACGAGCAGTACTTC.

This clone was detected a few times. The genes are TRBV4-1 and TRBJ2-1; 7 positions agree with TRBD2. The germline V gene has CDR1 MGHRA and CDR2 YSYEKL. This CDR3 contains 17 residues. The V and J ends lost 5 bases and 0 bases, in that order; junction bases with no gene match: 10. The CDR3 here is CASSSPRAGYSYNEQFF. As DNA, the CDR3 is TGCGCCAGCAGCTCACCTCGAGCGGGGTACTCCTACAATGAGCAGTTCTTC.

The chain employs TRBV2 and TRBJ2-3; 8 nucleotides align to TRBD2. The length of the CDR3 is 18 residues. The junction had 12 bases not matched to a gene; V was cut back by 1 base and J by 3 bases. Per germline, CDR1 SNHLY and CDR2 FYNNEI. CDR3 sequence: CASSEEGTRGFRTDTQYF. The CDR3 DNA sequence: TGTGCCAGCAGTGAAGAGGGGACTAGGGGCTTTAGGACAGATACGCAGTATTTT.

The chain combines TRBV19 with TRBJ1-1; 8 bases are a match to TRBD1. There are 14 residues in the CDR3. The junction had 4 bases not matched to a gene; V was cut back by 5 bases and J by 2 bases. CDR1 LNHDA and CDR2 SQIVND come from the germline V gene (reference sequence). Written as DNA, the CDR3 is TGTGCCAGTAGTCAGGGACAGGTTAACACTGAAGCTTTCTTT. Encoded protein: CASSQGQVNTEAFF.

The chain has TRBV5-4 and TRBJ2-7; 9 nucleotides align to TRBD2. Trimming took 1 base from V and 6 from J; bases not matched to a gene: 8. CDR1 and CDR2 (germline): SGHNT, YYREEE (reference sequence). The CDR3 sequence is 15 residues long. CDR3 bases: TGTGCCAGCAGCTTGAAAACGGGACTAGCATCCGAGCAGTACTTC. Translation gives CASSLKTGLASEQYF. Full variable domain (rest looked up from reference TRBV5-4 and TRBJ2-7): ETGVTQSPTHLIKTRGQQVTLRCSSQSGHNTVSWYQQALGQGPQFIFQYYREEENGRGNFPPRFSGLQFPNYSSELNVNALELDDSALYLCASSLKTGLASEQYFGPGTRLTVT.

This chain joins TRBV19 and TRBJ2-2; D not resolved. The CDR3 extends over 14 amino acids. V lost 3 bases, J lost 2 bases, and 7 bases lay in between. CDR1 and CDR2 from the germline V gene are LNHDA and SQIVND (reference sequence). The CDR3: CASSISRNTGELFF. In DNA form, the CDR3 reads TGTGCCAGTAGTATTTCCAGAAACACCGGGGAGCTGTTTTTT.

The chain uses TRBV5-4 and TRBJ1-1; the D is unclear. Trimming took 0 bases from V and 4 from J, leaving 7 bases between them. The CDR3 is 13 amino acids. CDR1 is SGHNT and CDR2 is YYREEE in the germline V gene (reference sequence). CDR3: CASSLGPSTEAFF. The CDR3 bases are TGTGCCAGCAGCTTGGGGCCAAGCACTGAAGCTTTCTTT.

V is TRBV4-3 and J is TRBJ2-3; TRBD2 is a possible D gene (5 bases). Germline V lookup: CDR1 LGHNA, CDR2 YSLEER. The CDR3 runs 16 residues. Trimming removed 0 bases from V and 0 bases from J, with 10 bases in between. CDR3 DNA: TGCGCCAGCAGCCAAGATTCTAGCACGAGCACAGATACGCAGTATTTT. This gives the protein CASSQDSSTSTDTQYF.

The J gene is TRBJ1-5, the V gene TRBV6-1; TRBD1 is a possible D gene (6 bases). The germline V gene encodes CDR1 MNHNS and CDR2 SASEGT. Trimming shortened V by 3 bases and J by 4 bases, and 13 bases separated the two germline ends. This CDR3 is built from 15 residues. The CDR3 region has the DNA TGTGCCAGCAGTGAGGACAGCTTCATTAATCAGCCCCAGCATTTT. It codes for CASSEDSFINQPQHF.

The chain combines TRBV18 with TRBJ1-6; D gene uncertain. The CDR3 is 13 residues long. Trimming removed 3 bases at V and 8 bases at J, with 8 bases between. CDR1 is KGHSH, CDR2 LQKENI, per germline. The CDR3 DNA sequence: TGTGCCAGCTCACCGGAGAGGGATTCACCCCTCCACTTT. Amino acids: CASSPERDSPLHF.

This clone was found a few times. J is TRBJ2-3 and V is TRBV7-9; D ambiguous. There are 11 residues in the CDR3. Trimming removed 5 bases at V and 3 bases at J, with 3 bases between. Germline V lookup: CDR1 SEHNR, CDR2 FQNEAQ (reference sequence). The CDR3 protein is CASSRTDTQYF. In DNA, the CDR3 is TGTGCCAGCAGCCGTACAGATACGCAGTATTTT.

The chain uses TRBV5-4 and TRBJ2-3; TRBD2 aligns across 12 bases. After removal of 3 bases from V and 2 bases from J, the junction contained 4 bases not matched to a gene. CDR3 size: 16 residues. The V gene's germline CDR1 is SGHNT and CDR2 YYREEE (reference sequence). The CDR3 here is CASSYGLAGSTDTQYF. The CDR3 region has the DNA TGTGCCAGCAGCTACGGACTAGCGGGATCCACAGATACGCAGTATTTT.

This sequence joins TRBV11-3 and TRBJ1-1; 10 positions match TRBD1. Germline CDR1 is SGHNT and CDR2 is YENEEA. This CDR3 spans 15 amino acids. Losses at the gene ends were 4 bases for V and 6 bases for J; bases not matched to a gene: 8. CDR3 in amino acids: CASSSRGTGEPEAFF. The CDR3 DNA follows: TGTGCCAGCAGCTCTCGGGGGACAGGGGAGCCTGAAGCTTTCTTT.

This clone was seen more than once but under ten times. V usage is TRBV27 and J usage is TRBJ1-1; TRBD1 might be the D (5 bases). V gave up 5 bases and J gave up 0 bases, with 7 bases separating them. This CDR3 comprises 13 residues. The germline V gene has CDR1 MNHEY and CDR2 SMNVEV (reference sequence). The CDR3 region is CASSRQLNTEAFF. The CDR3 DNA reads TGTGCCAGCAGTCGACAGCTGAACACTGAAGCTTTCTTT.